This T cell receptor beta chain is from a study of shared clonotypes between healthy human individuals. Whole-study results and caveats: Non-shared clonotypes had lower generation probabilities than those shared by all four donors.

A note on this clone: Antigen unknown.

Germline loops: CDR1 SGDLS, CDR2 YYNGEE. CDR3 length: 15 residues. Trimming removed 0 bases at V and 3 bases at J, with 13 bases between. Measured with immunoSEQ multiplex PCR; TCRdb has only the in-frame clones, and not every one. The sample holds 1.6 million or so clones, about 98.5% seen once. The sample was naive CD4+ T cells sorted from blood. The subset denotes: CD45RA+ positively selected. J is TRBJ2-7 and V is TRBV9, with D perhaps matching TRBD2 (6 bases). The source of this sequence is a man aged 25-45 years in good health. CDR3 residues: CASSVGGDLNYEQYF. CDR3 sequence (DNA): TGTGCCAGCAGCGTAGGGGGGGATCTGAACTACGAGCAGTACTTC.